This T cell receptor beta chain came from a study of blood T cell repertoires in COVID-19. Study in general: Samples of COVID-19 (acute and convalescent) were obtained from the United States, Italy and Spain. The cDNA or gDNA used as material had been derived from T cells, B-cell-depleted T cells, or PBMCs.

This CDR3 has 15 residues. Per the germline V gene, CDR1 is SGHVS and CDR2 is FQNEAQ. V was trimmed by 2 bases and J by 3 bases, leaving 13 bases between them. Authors' data handling: Amplification of reference gene primers provided the estimated nucleated cell counts. This table comes from immunoSEQ multiplex PCR, and its TCRdb copy is limited to in-frame clones, with some not included. V and J calls and clone size are as listed in that table; D and trimming were resolved from the DNA. The sample holds around 140,000 clones; over 70% are singletons and the top ten take 2% to 2.5%. This receptor was obtained from a man aged 45-65 years with active COVID-19. The chain combines TRBV7-8 with TRBJ1-2; D remains unclear. Sequenced sample: peripheral blood. DNA for the CDR3: TGTGCCAGCAGCTTAAGTGGAGGAGTGGACTATGGCTACACCTTC. This codes for CASSLSGGVDYGYTF.